These 22 T cell receptor beta chains came from one sample sequenced in a study of cytomegalovirus exposure and HLA in healthy donors. Generated by immunoSEQ multiplex PCR, the TCRdb table keeps only in-frame clones and is missing some. The repertoire holds roughly 60,000 clones, with just over 90% as singletons. Sequencing used PBMCs. These receptors originate from a woman under 30 in good health and CMV-seronegative.

The rearrangement links TRBV4-3 to TRBJ2-1; TRBD2 aligns across 13 bases. The V gene's germline CDR1 is LGHNA and CDR2 YSLEER. This CDR3 is 15 amino acids long. Unmatched junction bases numbered 8, after V lost 5 bases and J lost 10 bases. The CDR3 coding sequence is TGCGCCAGCAGCGCCCGGACTAGCGGGAGAGACGAGCAGTTCTTC. It codes for CASSARTSGRDEQFF.

V gene TRBV6-5 combines with J gene TRBJ1-1; D is undetermined. CDR1 MNHEY and CDR2 SVGAGI come from the germline V gene. The CDR3 runs to 15 residues. Between the trimmed V and J ends, which lost 2 bases and 5 bases, there was a span of 15 bases. The CDR3 coding sequence is TGTGCCAGCAGTTACGATCTGGGTGAGGTGACTGAAGCTTTCTTT. Translating gives CASSYDLGEVTEAFF.

The rearrangement links TRBV7-2 to TRBJ1-2; 9 bases are shared with TRBD1. CDR1 and CDR2 from the germline V gene are SGHTA and FQGNSA. The CDR3 extends over 16 amino acids. Germline trimming cut 2 bases from V and 8 bases from J; bases unmatched to any gene: 12. The CDR3 is CASSLSGTGSGAGYTF. The DNA for the CDR3 is TGTGCCAGCAGCTTATCCGGGACAGGGAGCGGGGCGGGCTACACCTTC.

V gene TRBV11-3 combines with J gene TRBJ1-6, with 7 bases aligning to TRBD1. The CDR3 runs 13 residues. Unmatched junction bases numbered 8, after V lost 9 bases and J lost 9 bases. Germline lookup yields CDR1 SGHNT and CDR2 YENEEA. The CDR3 region is CASPDREGSPLHF. The CDR3 bases are TGTGCCAGTCCTGACAGGGAAGGTTCACCCCTCCACTTT.

The chain combines TRBV7-9 with TRBJ2-5; TRBD1 might be the D (6 bases). The CDR3 sequence is 16 residues long. V lost 6 bases and J 0 bases, leaving 17 bases between the germline ends. CDR1 is SEHNR, CDR2 FQNEAQ, per germline (reference sequence). CDR3 DNA sequence: TGTGCCAGCAGTCCCCCTCATGGACAGCACCAAGAGACCCAGTACTTC. It is translated as CASSPPHGQHQETQYF. The whole variable domain, filled in from reference TRBV7-9 and TRBJ2-5, reads DTGVSQNPRHKITKRGQNVTFRCDPISEHNRLYWYRQTLGQGPEFLTYFQNEAQLEKSRLLSDRFSAERPKGSFSTLEIQRTEQGDSAMYLCASSPPHGQHQETQYFGPGTRLLVL.

The chain has TRBV6-1 and TRBJ2-7; 10 bases map to TRBD1. The germline CDR1 and CDR2 sequences are MNHNS and SASEGT. Trimming cost V 2 bases and J 0 bases; bases outside gene matches: 7. The CDR3 loop spans 17 amino acids. As DNA, the CDR3 is TGTGCCAGCAGTGAAAGGGGGGACAGGGGTAACTCCTACGAGCAGTACTTC. It specifies CASSERGDRGNSYEQYF.

This chain uses TRBV6-6 with TRBJ2-1; D gene ambiguous. This CDR3 is built from 14 residues. Trimming removed 10 bases from V and 0 bases from J, with 13 bases in between. Germline V gene sequence: CDR1 MNHNY, CDR2 SVGAGI (reference sequence). CDR3 loop: CATMAQSSYNEQFF. The CDR3 region has the DNA TGTGCCACGATGGCACAGAGCTCCTACAATGAGCAGTTCTTC.

In its sample, this clone was seen once. The rearrangement links TRBV5-1 to TRBJ2-1, with D perhaps TRBD2 (5 bases). V shed 4 bases and J shed 0 bases, with 14 bases lying between them. Looked up from germline, CDR1 is SGHRS and CDR2 is YFSETQ. The CDR3 loop spans 16 amino acids. The CDR3 spells CASSTGGAYSYNEQFF. The DNA for the CDR3 is TGCGCCAGCAGCACCGGAGGAGCGTACTCCTACAATGAGCAGTTCTTC. The full variable domain, rest sourced from reference TRBV5-1 and TRBJ2-1, is KAGVTQTPRYLIKTRGQQVTLSCSPISGHRSVSWYQQTPGQGLQFLFEYFSETQRNKGNFPGRFSGRQFSNSRSEMNVSTLELGDSALYLCASSTGGAYSYNEQFFGPGTRLTVL.

Concerning this clone itself: Germline and junction disagree at one end, which may indicate a read error. V gene TRBV29-1 combines with J gene TRBJ2-3, with 12 bases fitting TRBD2. CDR1 and CDR2 from the germline V gene are SQVTM and ANQGSEA. The CDR3 contains 15 residues. The CDR3 nucleotides are TGCAGCGTGGAAGGACTAGCGGGATCGGCAGATACGCAGTATTTT. It codes for CSVEGLAGSADTQYF.

This clone was found once. V gene TRBV1 combines with J gene TRBJ2-1; the table's D call, TRBD2, has no DNA check behind it. TRBV1 is reported as a pseudogene. The CDR3 is 14 amino acids. The CDR3: CTSSQESGGNEQFF. Written as DNA, the CDR3 is TGCACCAGCAGCCAAGAAAGCGGGGGCAATGAGCAGTTCTTC.

The chain carries TRBV4-1 and TRBJ2-7; D not certain. V was cut by 6 bases and J by 1 base, with 22 bases left in between. The CDR3 is 17 residues long. Looked up from germline, CDR1 is MGHRA and CDR2 is YSYEKL. The CDR3 DNA is TGCGCCAGCAGACCCGACCCCGCGGCGGAACCGTCCTACGAGCAGTACTTC. This codes for CASRPDPAAEPSYEQYF.

This clone occurred a few times. The chain has TRBV29-1 and TRBJ1-6; 9 bases are shared with TRBD1. Germline loops: CDR1 SQVTM, CDR2 ANQGSEA. V dropped 6 bases and J dropped 6; count of bases not matched to a gene: 9. CDR3 length equals 15 residues. CDR3 coding DNA: TGCAGCGTGGAAACACAGGGGGCGACTAATTCACCCCTCCACTTT. It encodes CSVETQGATNSPLHF.

The chain joins TRBV10-1 to TRBJ1-5, with 8 nucleotides matching TRBD1. This CDR3 is 17 amino acids long. The V and J ends lost 6 bases and 0 bases, in that order; junction bases with no gene match: 10. The germline gives CDR1 WNHNN, CDR2 SYGVQD (reference sequence). The CDR3 loop reads CASRPKDRGRSNQPQHF. CDR3 DNA sequence: TGCGCCAGCAGACCAAAAGACAGGGGTCGTAGCAATCAGCCCCAGCATTTT.

The CDR3 reads CASSPWGGGQETQYF. The CDR3 nucleotides read TGTGCCAGCAGCCCATGGGGCGGGGGACAAGAGACCCAGTACTTC. The chain combines TRBV5-6 with TRBJ2-5; 7 bases are a match to TRBD2. Germline V gene data show CDR1 as SGHDT and CDR2 as YYEEEE. The CDR3 extends over 15 amino acids. V was pared by 4 bases and J by 2 bases, with 8 bases of the junction left unmatched.

The V call is TRBV7-8, the J call TRBJ2-7; weak D call: TRBD2 (5 bases). The germline V and J ends were trimmed by 5 bases and 6 bases, with 14 bases remaining between them. The CDR3 consists of 13 residues. Germline V lookup: CDR1 SGHVS, CDR2 FQNEAQ. CDR3 DNA sequence: TGTGCCAGCAGCCCAGAACTAGTTCGCGAGCAGTACTTC. As protein: CASSPELVREQYF.

This clone has a single count. The chain uses TRBV6-1 and TRBJ1-2; D gene unclear. The V end was cut by 8 bases, the J end by 3 bases, with 13 bases between. This CDR3 comprises 13 residues. CDR1 is MNHNS and CDR2 is SASEGT in the germline V gene. The CDR3 DNA is TGTGCCAGCGGCGAGGAAAGCCACTATGGCTACACCTTC. It is translated as CASGEESHYGYTF.

The chain recombines TRBV5-1 with TRBJ2-1, with 10 positions matching TRBD2. Germline lookup yields CDR1 SGHRS and CDR2 YFSETQ. The CDR3 has 16 amino acids. The trim removed 4 bases at V and 4 bases at J, leaving 8 bases unmatched. Here the CDR3 DNA reads TGCGCCAGCAGCGATAAGCGGGGGGGCTATTACAATGAGCAGTTCTTC. This sequence encodes CASSDKRGGYYNEQFF.

The rearrangement links TRBV4-2 to TRBJ2-7, with TRBD1 matching over 11 bases. Unmatched junction bases numbered 7, after V lost 0 bases and J lost 6 bases. Germline CDR1 and CDR2: LGHNA and YNFKEQ. This CDR3 contains 16 residues. The chain's CDR3 is CASSQDTGTGGSEQYF. DNA for the CDR3: TGTGCCAGCAGCCAAGATACCGGGACAGGGGGTTCCGAGCAGTACTTC.

The gene calls are TRBV9 and TRBJ2-2; 7 nucleotides agree with TRBD1. In germline, CDR1 is SGDLS, CDR2 YYNGEE. The CDR3 runs to 17 residues. The V segment lost 0 bases and the J segment 4 bases; nucleotides outside the gene matches: 9. The CDR3: CASSVGDRARGTGELFF. The CDR3, as DNA: TGTGCCAGCAGCGTAGGAGACAGGGCCAGGGGCACCGGGGAGCTGTTTTTT. Full variable domain (rest looked up from reference TRBV9 and TRBJ2-2): DSGVTQTPKHLITATGQRVTLRCSPRSGDLSVYWYQQSLDQGLQFLIQYYNGEERAKGNILERFSAQQFPDLHSELNLSSLELGDSALYFCASSVGDRARGTGELFFGEGSRLTVL.

The chain combines TRBV6-5 with TRBJ2-7, with 10 bases lining up with TRBD2. After removal of 2 bases from V and 2 bases from J, the junction contained 3 bases not matched to a gene. The CDR3 is 15 amino acids. Per the germline V gene, CDR1 is MNHEY and CDR2 is SVGAGI. The CDR3, as DNA: TGTGCCAGCAGTTACAGCACTAGCGGGACCTACGAGCAGTACTTC. Translation: CASSYSTSGTYEQYF.

The rearrangement uses TRBV5-1 and TRBJ2-3; TRBD2 agrees at 11 bases. The V gene end was trimmed by 4 bases and the J gene end by 3 bases; junction bases not matched to a gene: 7. In germline, CDR1 is SGHRS, CDR2 YFSETQ. CDR3 length: 16 amino acids. The CDR3 DNA is TGCGCCAGCAGCCTAGGGTCTAGCGGGAGGACAGATACGCAGTATTTT. This gives the protein CASSLGSSGRTDTQYF.

The chain employs TRBV7-6 and TRBJ2-1; 7 nucleotides line up with TRBD2. There are 15 residues in the CDR3. Trimming took 5 bases from V and 5 from J; bases not matched to a gene: 9. The germline gives CDR1 SGHVS, CDR2 FNYEAQ. The CDR3 region is CASSPGLVGHNEQFF. As DNA, the CDR3 is TGTGCCAGCAGCCCCGGACTAGTAGGCCACAATGAGCAGTTCTTC.